Reported below is one T cell receptor (beta chain). Data came from immunoSEQ multiplex PCR; TCRdb stores just in-frame clones and leaves some out. The sample contains about 45,000 clones, about 89% of which appear only once. These data belong to a study of T cell changes during pregnancy in multiple sclerosis. The germline V gene encodes CDR1 SGHRS and CDR2 YFSETQ. This CDR3 spans 13 amino acids. Trimming shortened V by 0 bases and J by 6 bases, and 10 bases separated the two germline ends. This TCR was recovered from a female donor with multiple sclerosis, enrolled in a pregnancy study. Sample: CD4+ T cells from peripheral blood mononuclear cells, taken in the first trimester of pregnancy. The genes are TRBV5-1 and TRBJ2-7; tentatively, D is TRBD1 (6 bases). The CDR3 DNA reads TGCGCCAGCAGCTTGGAACAGGGTGGCGAGCAGTACTTC. This gives the protein CASSLEQGGEQYF.